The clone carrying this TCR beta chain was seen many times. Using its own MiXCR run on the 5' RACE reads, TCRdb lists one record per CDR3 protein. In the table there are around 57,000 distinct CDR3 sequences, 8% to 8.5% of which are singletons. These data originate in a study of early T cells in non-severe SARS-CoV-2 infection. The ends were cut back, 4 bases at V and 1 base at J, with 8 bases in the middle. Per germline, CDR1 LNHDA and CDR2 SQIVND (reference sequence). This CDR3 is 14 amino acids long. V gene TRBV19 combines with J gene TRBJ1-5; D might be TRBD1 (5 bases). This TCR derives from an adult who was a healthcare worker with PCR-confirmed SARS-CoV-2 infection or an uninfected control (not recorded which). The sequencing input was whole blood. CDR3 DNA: TGTGCCAGTAGTAATGCAGGGAGCAATCAGCCCCAGCATTTT. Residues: CASSNAGSNQPQHF.